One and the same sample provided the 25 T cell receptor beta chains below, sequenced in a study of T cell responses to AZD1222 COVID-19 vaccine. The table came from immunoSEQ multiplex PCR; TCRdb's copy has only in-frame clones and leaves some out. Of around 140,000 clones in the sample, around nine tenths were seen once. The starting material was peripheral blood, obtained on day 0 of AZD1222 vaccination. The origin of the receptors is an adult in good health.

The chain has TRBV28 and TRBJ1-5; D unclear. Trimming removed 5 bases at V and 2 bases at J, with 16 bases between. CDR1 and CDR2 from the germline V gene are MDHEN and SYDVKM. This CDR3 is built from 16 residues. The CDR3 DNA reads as TGTGCCAGCAGTGAGCATATCAACTTGGGCAATCAGCCCCAGCATTTT. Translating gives CASSEHINLGNQPQHF.

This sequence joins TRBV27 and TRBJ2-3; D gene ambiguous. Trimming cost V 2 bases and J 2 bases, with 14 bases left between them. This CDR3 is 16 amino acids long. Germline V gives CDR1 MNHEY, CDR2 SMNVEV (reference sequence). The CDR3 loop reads CASSLRRVGPTDTQYF. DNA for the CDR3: TGTGCCAGCAGTTTAAGGCGTGTGGGCCCCACAGATACGCAGTATTTT.

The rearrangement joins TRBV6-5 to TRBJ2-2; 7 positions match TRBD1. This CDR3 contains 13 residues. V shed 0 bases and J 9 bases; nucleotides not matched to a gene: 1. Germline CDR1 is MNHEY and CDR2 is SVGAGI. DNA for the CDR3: TGTGCCAGCAGTTACTCGACAGGGCGGGAGCTGTTTTTT. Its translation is CASSYSTGRELFF.

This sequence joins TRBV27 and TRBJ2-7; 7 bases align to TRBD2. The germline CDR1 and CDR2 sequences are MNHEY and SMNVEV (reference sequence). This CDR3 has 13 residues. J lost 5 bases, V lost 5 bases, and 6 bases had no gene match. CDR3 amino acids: CASSGGGLHEQYF. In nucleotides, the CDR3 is TGTGCCAGCAGTGGGGGGGGGTTGCACGAGCAGTACTTC.

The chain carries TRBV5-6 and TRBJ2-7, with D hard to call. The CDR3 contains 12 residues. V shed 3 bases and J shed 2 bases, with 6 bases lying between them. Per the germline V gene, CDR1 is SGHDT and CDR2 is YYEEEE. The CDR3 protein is CASSSETYEQYF. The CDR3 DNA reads TGTGCCAGCAGCTCTGAAACCTACGAGCAGTACTTC.

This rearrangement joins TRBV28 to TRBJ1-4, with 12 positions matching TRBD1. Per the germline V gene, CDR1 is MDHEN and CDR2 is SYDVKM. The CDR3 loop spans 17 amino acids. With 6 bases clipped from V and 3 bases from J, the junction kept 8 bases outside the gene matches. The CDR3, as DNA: TGTGCCAGCAGCCTCCGGGACAGGGGGCTGGCTAATGAAAAACTGTTTTTT. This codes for CASSLRDRGLANEKLFF.

CDR3 sequence reads: CASAGPPRGANVLTF. Written as DNA, the CDR3 is TGTGCCAGCGCCGGACCTCCTCGGGGGGCCAACGTCCTGACTTTC. The genes are TRBV7-2 and TRBJ2-6; D unclear. From germline, CDR1 is SGHTA and CDR2 FQGNSA. The CDR3 runs 15 residues. Trimming left V 8 bases short and J 4 bases short, with 15 bases between.

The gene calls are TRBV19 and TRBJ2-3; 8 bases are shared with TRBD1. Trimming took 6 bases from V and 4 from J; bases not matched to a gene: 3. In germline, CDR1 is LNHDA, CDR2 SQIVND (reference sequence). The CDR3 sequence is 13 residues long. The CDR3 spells CASSDRGADTQYF. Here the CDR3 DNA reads TGTGCCAGTAGCGACAGGGGTGCAGATACGCAGTATTTT.

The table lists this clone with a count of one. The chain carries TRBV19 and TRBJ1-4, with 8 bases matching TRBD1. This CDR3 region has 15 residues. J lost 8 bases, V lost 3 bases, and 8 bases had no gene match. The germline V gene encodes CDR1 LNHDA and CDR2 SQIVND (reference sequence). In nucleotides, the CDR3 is TGTGCCAGTAGTATCCCCGACAGGGGAGGAGAAAAACTGTTTTTT. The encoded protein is CASSIPDRGGEKLFF.

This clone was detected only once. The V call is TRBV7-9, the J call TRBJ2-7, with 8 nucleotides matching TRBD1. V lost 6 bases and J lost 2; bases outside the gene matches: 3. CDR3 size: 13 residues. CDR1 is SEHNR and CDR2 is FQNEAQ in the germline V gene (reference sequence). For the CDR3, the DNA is TGTGCCAGCAGAAAACAGGGGGCCTACGAGCAGTACTTC. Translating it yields CASRKQGAYEQYF. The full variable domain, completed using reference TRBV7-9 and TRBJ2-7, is DTGVSQNPRHKITKRGQNVTFRCDPISEHNRLYWYRQTLGQGPEFLTYFQNEAQLEKSRLLSDRFSAERPKGSFSTLEIQRTEQGDSAMYLCASRKQGAYEQYFGPGTRLTVT.

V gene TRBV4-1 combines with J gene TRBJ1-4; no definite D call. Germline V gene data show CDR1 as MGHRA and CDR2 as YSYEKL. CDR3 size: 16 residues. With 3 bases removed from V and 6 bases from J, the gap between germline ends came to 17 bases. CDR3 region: CASSQELQNIYEKLFF. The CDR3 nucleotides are TGCGCCAGCAGCCAGGAGCTACAGAACATCTATGAAAAACTGTTTTTT.

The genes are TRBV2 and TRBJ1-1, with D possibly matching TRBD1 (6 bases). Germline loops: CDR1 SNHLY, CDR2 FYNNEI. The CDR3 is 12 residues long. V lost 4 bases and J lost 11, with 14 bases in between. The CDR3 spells CASSAPGARAFF. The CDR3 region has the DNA TGTGCCAGCAGTGCCCCAGGGGCAAGGGCTTTCTTT.

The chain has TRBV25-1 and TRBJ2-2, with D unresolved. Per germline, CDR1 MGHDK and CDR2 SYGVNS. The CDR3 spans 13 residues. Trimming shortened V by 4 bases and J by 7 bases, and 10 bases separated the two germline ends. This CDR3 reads CASSGLPVGELFF. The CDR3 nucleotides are TGTGCCAGCAGTGGGCTACCGGTCGGGGAGCTGTTTTTT. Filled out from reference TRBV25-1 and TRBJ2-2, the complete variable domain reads EADIYQTPRYLVIGTGKKITLECSQTMGHDKMYWYQQDPGMELHLIHYSYGVNSTEKGDLSSESTVSRIRTEHFPLTLESARPSHTSQYLCASSGLPVGELFFGEGSRLTVL.

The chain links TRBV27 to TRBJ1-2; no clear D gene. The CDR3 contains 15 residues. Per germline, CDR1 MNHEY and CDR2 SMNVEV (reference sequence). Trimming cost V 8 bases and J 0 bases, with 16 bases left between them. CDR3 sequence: CASQPRPLTNYGYTF. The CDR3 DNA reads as TGTGCCAGCCAGCCGCGGCCGCTGACTAACTATGGCTACACCTTC.

The CDR3 region has the DNA TGTGCCAGCAGCTTAGATCCCCACAGCCGCTACGAGCAGTACTTC. Protein sequence: CASSLDPHSRYEQYF. The chain recombines TRBV7-9 with TRBJ2-7; unclear D gene. This CDR3 region has 15 residues. The V and J ends lost 1 base and 3 bases respectively, with 13 bases between them. From germline, CDR1 is SEHNR and CDR2 FQNEAQ (reference sequence).

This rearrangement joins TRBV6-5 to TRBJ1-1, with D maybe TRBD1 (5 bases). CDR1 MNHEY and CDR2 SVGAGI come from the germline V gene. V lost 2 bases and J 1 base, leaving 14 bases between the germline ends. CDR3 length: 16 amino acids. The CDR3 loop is CASSYRRVQGNTEAFF. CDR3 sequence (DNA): TGTGCCAGCAGTTACAGGCGGGTCCAGGGGAACACTGAAGCTTTCTTT.

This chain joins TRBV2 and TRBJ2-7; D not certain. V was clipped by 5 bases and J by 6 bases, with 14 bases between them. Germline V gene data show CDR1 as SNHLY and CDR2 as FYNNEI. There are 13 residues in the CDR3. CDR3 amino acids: CASSTRDRSEQYF. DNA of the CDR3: TGTGCCAGCAGTACCAGAGATCGTAGCGAGCAGTACTTC.

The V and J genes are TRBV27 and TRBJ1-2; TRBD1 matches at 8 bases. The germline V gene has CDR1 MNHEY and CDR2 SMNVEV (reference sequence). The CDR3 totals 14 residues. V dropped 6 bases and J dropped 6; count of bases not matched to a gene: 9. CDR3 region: CASRPRGPYDGYTF. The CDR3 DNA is TGTGCCAGCAGGCCCAGGGGGCCCTACGATGGCTACACCTTC.

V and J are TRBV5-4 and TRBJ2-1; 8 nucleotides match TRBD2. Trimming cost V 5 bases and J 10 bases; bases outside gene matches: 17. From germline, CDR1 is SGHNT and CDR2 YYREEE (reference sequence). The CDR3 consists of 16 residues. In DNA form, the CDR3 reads TGTGCCAGCAGAGCTTGGAACGGGGGGGCCGCCGGAGAGCAGTTCTTC. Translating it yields CASRAWNGGAAGEQFF.

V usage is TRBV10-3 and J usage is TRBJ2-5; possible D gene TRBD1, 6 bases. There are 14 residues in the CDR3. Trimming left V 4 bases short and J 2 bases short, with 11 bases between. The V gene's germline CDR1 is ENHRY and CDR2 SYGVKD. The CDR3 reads CAISAGTQQETQYF. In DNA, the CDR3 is TGTGCCATCAGTGCCGGGACACAGCAAGAGACCCAGTACTTC.

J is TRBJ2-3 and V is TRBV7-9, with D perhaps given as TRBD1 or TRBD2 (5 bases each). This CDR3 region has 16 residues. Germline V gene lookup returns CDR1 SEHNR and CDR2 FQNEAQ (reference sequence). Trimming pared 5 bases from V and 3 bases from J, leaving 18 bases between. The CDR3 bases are TGTGCCAGCAGCCCATTGGGTAGCGAGGGGACAGATACGCAGTATTTT. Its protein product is CASSPLGSEGTDTQYF.

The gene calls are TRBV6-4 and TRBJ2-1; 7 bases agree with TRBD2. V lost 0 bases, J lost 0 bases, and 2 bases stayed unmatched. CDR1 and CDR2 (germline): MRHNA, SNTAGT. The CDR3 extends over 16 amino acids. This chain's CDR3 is CASSDSGLRSYNEQFF. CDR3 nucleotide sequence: TGTGCCAGCAGTGACTCGGGACTACGCTCCTACAATGAGCAGTTCTTC.

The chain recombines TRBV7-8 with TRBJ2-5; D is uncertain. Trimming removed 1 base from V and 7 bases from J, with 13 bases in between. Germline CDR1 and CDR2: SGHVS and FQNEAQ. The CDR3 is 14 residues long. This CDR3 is CASSLGSVPGTQYF. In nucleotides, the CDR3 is TGTGCCAGCAGCTTAGGGTCCGTGCCGGGGACCCAGTACTTC.

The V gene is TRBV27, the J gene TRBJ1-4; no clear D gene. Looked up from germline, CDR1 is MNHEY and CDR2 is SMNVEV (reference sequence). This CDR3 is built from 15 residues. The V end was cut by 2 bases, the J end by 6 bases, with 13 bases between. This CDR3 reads CASSLTLGSYEKLFF. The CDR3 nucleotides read TGTGCCAGCAGTTTAACCTTAGGGTCGTATGAAAAACTGTTTTTT.

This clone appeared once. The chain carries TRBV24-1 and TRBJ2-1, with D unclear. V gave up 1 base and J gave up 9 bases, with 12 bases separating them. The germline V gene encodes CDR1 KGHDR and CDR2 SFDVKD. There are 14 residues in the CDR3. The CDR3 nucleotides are TGTGCCACCAGTGATTTTCCGGCAGGATCTGAGCAGTTCTTC. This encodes CATSDFPAGSEQFF.